The 23 T cell receptor beta chains presented below share a single source sample, sequenced in a study of T cell responses to AZD1222 COVID-19 vaccine. Assay: immunoSEQ multiplex PCR; the TCRdb copy retains only in-frame clones and omits some. This sample yields about 110,000 clones, of which about 88% are seen a single time; around 1.6% belongs to the top ten. The sequenced sample was peripheral blood, obtained on day 0 of AZD1222 vaccination. These receptors were collected from an adult in good health.

There are a few counts of this clone. The rearrangement uses TRBV5-4 and TRBJ2-2, with TRBD1 matching over 8 bases. Germline CDR1 SGHNT, CDR2 YYREEE (reference sequence). Germline trimming cut 3 bases from V and 5 bases from J; bases unmatched to any gene: 9. The CDR3 loop spans 16 amino acids. DNA for the CDR3: TGTGCCAGCAGCTCCCGATTAGGGACAGGTACCGGGGAGCTGTTTTTT. It yields the protein CASSSRLGTGTGELFF.

This rearrangement joins TRBV7-9 to TRBJ2-2; TRBD1 agrees at 7 bases. The CDR3 covers 14 residues. Trimming at V came to 5 bases and at J to 7 bases, leaving 7 bases not matched to a gene. CDR1 and CDR2 (germline): SEHNR, FQNEAQ (reference sequence). CDR3 nucleotide sequence: TGTGCCAGCAGCAACGACAGGGCGGTCGGGGAGCTGTTTTTT. This sequence encodes CASSNDRAVGELFF.

The rearrangement links TRBV7-9 to TRBJ2-7, with 8 bases fitting TRBD1. The V gene end was trimmed by 5 bases and the J gene end by 0 bases; junction bases not matched to a gene: 6. Germline CDR1 and CDR2: SEHNR and FQNEAQ (reference sequence). This CDR3 comprises 15 residues. DNA of the CDR3: TGTGCCAGCAGCCGACAGGGGAGTATCTCCTACGAGCAGTACTTC. Protein product: CASSRQGSISYEQYF. Supplemented by reference TRBV7-9 and TRBJ2-7, the full variable domain reads DTGVSQNPRHKITKRGQNVTFRCDPISEHNRLYWYRQTLGQGPEFLTYFQNEAQLEKSRLLSDRFSAERPKGSFSTLEIQRTEQGDSAMYLCASSRQGSISYEQYFGPGTRLTVT.

V gene TRBV7-9 combines with J gene TRBJ2-3, with no clear D. The length of the CDR3 is 13 residues. Per the germline V gene, CDR1 is SEHNR and CDR2 is FQNEAQ (reference sequence). Trimming pared 3 bases from V and 2 bases from J, leaving 6 bases between. The CDR3 region is CASSLQDTDTQYF. The CDR3 bases are TGTGCCAGCAGCTTGCAAGACACAGATACGCAGTATTTT.

The chain links TRBV27 to TRBJ1-1, with D possibly being TRBD1 (5 bases). V was clipped by 6 bases and J by 8 bases, with 16 bases between them. Germline V CDR1 and CDR2: MNHEY, SMNVEV (reference sequence). The CDR3 is 13 amino acids. CDR3 sequence reads: CASSQITGSEAFF. CDR3 in DNA: TGTGCCAGCAGCCAGATTACAGGATCGGAAGCTTTCTTT.

This chain joins TRBV20-1 and TRBJ1-6, with unresolved D. Germline V CDR1 and CDR2: DFQATT, SNEGSKA (reference sequence). The CDR3 is made up of 14 amino acids. V was shortened by 3 bases and J by 4 bases, with 10 bases between the two germline ends. The CDR3 region is CSASRPDYNSPLHF. In DNA form, the CDR3 reads TGCAGTGCTAGTCGGCCGGATTATAATTCACCCCTCCACTTT.

V usage is TRBV9 and J usage is TRBJ2-6, with a possible D match to TRBD2 (5 bases). Germline CDR1 SGDLS, CDR2 YYNGEE. The V gene lost 4 bases and the J gene lost 0 bases, with 17 bases spanning the gap. This CDR3 comprises 18 residues. The CDR3 spells CASSPGSLLISGANVLTF. CDR3 DNA: TGTGCCAGCAGCCCGGGATCTCTCTTAATCTCTGGGGCCAACGTCCTGACTTTC.

The gene calls are TRBV5-1 and TRBJ2-1; perhaps D is TRBD1 or TRBD2 (5 bases each). The CDR3 consists of 16 residues. Trimming removed 0 bases at V and 5 bases at J, with 15 bases between. The germline V gene has CDR1 SGHRS and CDR2 YFSETQ. This CDR3 is CASSLGQGSGHNEQFF. In DNA, the CDR3 is TGCGCCAGCAGCTTGGGGCAGGGATCGGGGCACAATGAGCAGTTCTTC.

CDR3 sequence: CASSPGISYEQYF. The CDR3 DNA reads TGTGCCAGCTCACCAGGGATCTCCTACGAGCAGTACTTC. The chain joins TRBV18 to TRBJ2-7; the D is unclear. Looked up from germline, CDR1 is KGHSH and CDR2 is LQKENI. This CDR3 comprises 13 residues. V lost 2 bases to trimming and J lost 0 bases, with 5 bases between them.

The CDR3 region has the DNA TGTGCCAGCAGTGAAACTAGCGGGAGGGAGCTGGGGCATGAGCAGTTCTTC. It translates to CASSETSGRELGHEQFF. This chain connects TRBV2 to TRBJ2-1; 13 bases map to TRBD2. CDR1 is SNHLY and CDR2 is FYNNEI in the germline V gene. This CDR3 has 17 residues. Unmatched junction bases numbered 9, after V lost 2 bases and J lost 8 bases.

The rearrangement links TRBV10-2 to TRBJ2-5; D may be TRBD2 (6 bases). Trimming stripped 4 bases from V and 5 bases from J, with 11 bases between. Germline V gives CDR1 WSHSY, CDR2 SAAADI. The CDR3 length is 13 residues. The DNA for the CDR3 is TGCGCCAGCAGTGCTAGCGATTGGGAGACCCAGTACTTC. Amino acids: CASSASDWETQYF.

The chain employs TRBV2 and TRBJ2-1; 8 bases fit TRBD1. Germline V lookup: CDR1 SNHLY, CDR2 FYNNEI. CDR3 length: 15 amino acids. Unmatched junction bases numbered 8, after V lost 5 bases and J lost 5 bases. DNA of the CDR3: TGTGCCAGCAGTTTCTTCCAGGGGGCCGACAATGAGCAGTTCTTC. Amino acids: CASSFFQGADNEQFF.

The chain joins TRBV10-3 to TRBJ1-5, with D perhaps matching TRBD1 (5 bases). The CDR3 runs to 13 residues. The V gene lost 4 bases and the J gene lost 4 bases, with 8 bases spanning the gap. CDR1 and CDR2 (germline): ENHRY, SYGVKD. CDR3 nucleotides: TGTGCCATCAGTGGACAGAGTAATCAGCCCCAGCATTTT. This sequence encodes CAISGQSNQPQHF.

The chain recombines TRBV12-5 with TRBJ2-3, with TRBD2 matching 7 bases. V trimming: 1 base; J trimming: 4 bases; junction bases outside the gene matches: 5. The CDR3 sequence is 15 residues long. The germline V gene encodes CDR1 LGHNT and CDR2 FRNRAP. CDR3 in amino acids: CASGLGEGLADTQYF. Here the CDR3 DNA reads TGTGCTAGTGGTTTGGGGGAGGGCCTCGCAGATACGCAGTATTTT.

J is TRBJ1-1 and V is TRBV18; D is undetermined. V was clipped by 4 bases and J by 6 bases, with 12 bases between them. Germline CDR1 and CDR2: KGHSH and LQKENI. CDR3 length: 13 residues. CDR3: CASSLELQAEAFF. CDR3 coding DNA: TGTGCCAGCTCACTGGAGTTGCAGGCTGAAGCTTTCTTT. Drawing the rest from reference TRBV18 and TRBJ1-1, the complete variable domain is NAGVMQNPRHLVRRRGQEARLRCSPMKGHSHVYWYRQLPEEGLKFMVYLQKENIIDESGMPKERFSAEFPKEGPSILRIQQVVRGDSAAYFCASSLELQAEAFFGQGTRLTVV.

The chain is built from TRBV5-5 and TRBJ1-5, with TRBD1 identical over 9 bases. CDR3 length: 14 amino acids. V shed 3 bases, J shed 9 bases, and the junction held 7 bases outside the gene matches. Germline V lookup: CDR1 SGHKS, CDR2 YYEKEE (reference sequence). The CDR3 nucleotides are TGTGCCAGCAGCTCGGGACAGGGTATTCCGCCCCAGCATTTT. It codes for CASSSGQGIPPQHF. Together with reference TRBV5-5 and TRBJ1-5, the CDR3 gives the full variable domain: DAGVTQSPTHLIKTRGQQVTLRCSPISGHKSVSWYQQVLGQGPQFIFQYYEKEERGRGNFPDRFSARQFPNYSSELNVNALLLGDSALYLCASSSGQGIPPQHFGDGTRLSIL.

The rearrangement links TRBV30 to TRBJ1-1; the D is unclear. The length of the CDR3 is 12 residues. From germline, CDR1 is GTSNPN and CDR2 SVGIG (reference sequence). Trimming stripped 1 base from V and 7 bases from J, with 10 bases between. The CDR3 DNA follows: TGTGCCTGGAGTGAGTCCGGGGATGAAGCTTTCTTT. Translation gives CAWSESGDEAFF.

This clone was recorded a few times. This chain's CDR3 is CATSDARQGVYNEQFF. The CDR3 DNA follows: TGTGCCACCAGTGATGCTCGACAGGGGGTGTACAATGAGCAGTTCTTC. The chain couples TRBV24-1 to TRBJ2-1; the match to TRBD1 covers 9 bases. With V trimmed by 3 bases and J by 4 bases, 6 bases remained unmatched. The CDR3 is 16 residues long. Germline CDR1 reads KGHDR; CDR2 reads SFDVKD.

J is TRBJ1-4 and V is TRBV2, with D possibly being TRBD1 (5 bases). The CDR3 has 12 amino acids. Per germline, CDR1 SNHLY and CDR2 FYNNEI. Trimming took 4 bases from V and 8 from J, leaving 8 bases between them. DNA of the CDR3: TGTGCCAGCAGTGCGACAGCGGAAAAACTGTTTTTT. Its translation: CASSATAEKLFF. Filled out from reference TRBV2 and TRBJ1-4, the complete variable domain reads EPEVTQTPSHQVTQMGQEVILRCVPISNHLYFYWYRQILGQKVEFLVSFYNNEISEKSEIFDDQFSVERPDGSNFTLKIRSTKLEDSAMYFCASSATAEKLFFGSGTQLSVL.

The gene calls are TRBV3-1 (or the pseudogene TRBV3-2) and TRBJ2-7; D ambiguous. The germline gives CDR1 LGHDT, CDR2 YNNKEL (reference sequence). The CDR3 sequence is 14 residues long. V lost 5 bases, J lost 4 bases, and 15 bases lay in between. The CDR3 loop is CASSTPPPRYEQYF. The CDR3 DNA sequence: TGTGCCAGCAGCACCCCACCACCGAGATACGAGCAGTACTTC.

This sequence joins TRBV5-1 and TRBJ2-1; possibly TRBD2 for D (6 bases). With 7 bases removed from V and 8 bases from J, the gap between germline ends came to 19 bases. Looked up from germline, CDR1 is SGHRS and CDR2 is YFSETQ. The CDR3 has 14 amino acids. The CDR3 region is CASRRDSPADEQFF. Written as DNA, the CDR3 is TGCGCCAGCCGAAGGGACTCCCCCGCCGATGAGCAGTTCTTC.

The chain uses TRBV9 and TRBJ2-5; the match to TRBD2 covers 11 bases. CDR3 length: 17 residues. The V and J ends lost 0 bases and 5 bases, in that order; junction bases with no gene match: 9. From germline, CDR1 is SGDLS and CDR2 YYNGEE. The CDR3: CASSVAGSGRARETQYF. The CDR3 nucleotides are TGTGCCAGCAGCGTAGCGGGTAGCGGGAGGGCCCGGGAGACCCAGTACTTC.

The chain has TRBV9 and TRBJ1-2; 8 positions match TRBD1. With 4 bases clipped from V and 3 bases from J, the junction kept 8 bases outside the gene matches. This CDR3 comprises 15 residues. Germline V CDR1 and CDR2: SGDLS, YYNGEE. The DNA for the CDR3 is TGTGCCAGCAGCCCCGGACAGGGTTTTTACTATGGCTACACCTTC. It encodes CASSPGQGFYYGYTF.